These T cell receptor beta chains were read from a single sample in a study of identical twins. TCRdb re-called the 5' RACE reads with MiXCR, one entry per CDR3 protein. The sample holds around 530,000 distinct CDR3 sequences, approximately 14% seen once. The same sample was also studied in work on yellow fever vaccine responses in identical twins.

The sample was CD4+ T cells sorted from blood. The source of these receptors is a woman between 18 and 29 years old in good health. The CDR3 runs from the conserved cysteine through the conserved F or W. D genes are given only for firm matches. Clone size, where shown, is once, few, many, or a class for clones that have expanded.

cdr3_nt cdr3_aa d_call j_call v_call clone_size
TGCGCCAGCAGCTCGGACAGGCCGGCCTATGGCTACACCTTC CASSSDRPAYGYTF TRBD1 TRBJ1-2 TRBV5-1 few
TGCGCCAGCAGTCAAGGACTAGCGGGCACAGATACGCAGTATTTT CASSQGLAGTDTQYF TRBD2 TRBJ2-3 TRBV5-1 many
TGTGCCAGCAGCCCAAGACTAGCGGGAGACGGTGAGCAGTTCTTC CASSPRLAGDGEQFF TRBD2 TRBJ2-1 TRBV4-2 NA
TGCGCCAGCAGCAATACCGGGACAGATTTTAGCAATCAGCCCCAGCATTTT CASSNTGTDFSNQPQHF TRBD1 TRBJ1-5 TRBV4-1 few
TGTGCCAGCAGTCCTAATGGGAAGAAGGCTGAAGCTTTCTTT CASSPNGKKAEAFF NA TRBJ1-1 TRBV27 NA
TGTGCCAGCAGCCAAGTTGGAGGGGATGGCTACACCTTC CASSQVGGDGYTF NA TRBJ1-2 TRBV3-1 few
TGTGCCAGCAGCCGGGAGCCCAGGGGAGACACCATATATTTT CASSREPRGDTIYF NA TRBJ1-3 TRBV12-3/TRBV12-4 NA
TGTGCCAGCAGCCTAGGTGGTTCAGGGATACAAGAGACCCAGTACTTC CASSLGGSGIQETQYF NA TRBJ2-5 TRBV14 once
TGTGCCAGCAGTTTCCAGGGGGCTAAGTTCAGTCGTGGTGAAAAACTGTTTTTT CASSFQGAKFSRGEKLFF TRBD1 TRBJ1-4 TRBV11-1 NA
TGCGCCAGCACGGAGGTAGCGGGAGCCTACAATGAGCAGTTCTTC CASTEVAGAYNEQFF TRBD2 TRBJ2-1 TRBV5-1 NA
TGCGCCAGCAGCTTGGCCCCATTAGGGGTCTCCTATAATTCACCCCTCCACTTT CASSLAPLGVSYNSPLHF NA TRBJ1-6 TRBV5-1 many
TGTGCCAGCAGCTTATCCGCGGCCAACACTGAAGCTTTCTTT CASSLSAANTEAFF NA TRBJ1-1 TRBV7-6 many
TGTGCCAGCAGCTTAGGCCAGACAGGGGCAGATACGCAGTATTTT CASSLGQTGADTQYF TRBD1 TRBJ2-3 TRBV7-6 NA
TGTGCCAGCAGCTTAATGGGGGAGGCCTACAATGAGCAGTTCTTC CASSLMGEAYNEQFF NA TRBJ2-1 TRBV7-3 few
TGTGCCAGCAGGGCGAGACAGGGGATGCACGAGCAGTACTTC CASRARQGMHEQYF TRBD1 TRBJ2-7 TRBV12-3/TRBV12-4 NA
TGCGCCAGCAGCTTGGTGGATCTTCAGTTCTTC CASSLVDLQFF NA TRBJ2-1 TRBV5-1 few
TGCAGTGCTAGAGATATGTACACTGCAACCTACGAGCAGTACTTC CSARDMYTATYEQYF NA TRBJ2-7 TRBV20-1 few
TGTGCCAGCAGTTCGTCCCTGGGACTCACTGAAGCTTTCTTT CASSSSLGLTEAFF NA TRBJ1-1 TRBV6-5 NA
TGTGCCAGCAGTCCCGGACTGTATAGCAATCAGCCCCAGCATTTT CASSPGLYSNQPQHF NA TRBJ1-5 TRBV12-3/TRBV12-4 few
TGCAGTGCTAGAGATTTCACGCGACAGGGGACCTACGAGCAGTACTTC CSARDFTRQGTYEQYF TRBD1 TRBJ2-7 TRBV20-1 few
TGTGCCAGCACCCCCCGGGAGGGAGGTGGCTACACCTTC CASTPREGGGYTF NA TRBJ1-2 TRBV12-3/TRBV12-4 NA
TGCAGTGCTAGAATGGCAGGCCACAATCAGCCCCAGCATTTT CSARMAGHNQPQHF NA TRBJ1-5 TRBV20-1 NA